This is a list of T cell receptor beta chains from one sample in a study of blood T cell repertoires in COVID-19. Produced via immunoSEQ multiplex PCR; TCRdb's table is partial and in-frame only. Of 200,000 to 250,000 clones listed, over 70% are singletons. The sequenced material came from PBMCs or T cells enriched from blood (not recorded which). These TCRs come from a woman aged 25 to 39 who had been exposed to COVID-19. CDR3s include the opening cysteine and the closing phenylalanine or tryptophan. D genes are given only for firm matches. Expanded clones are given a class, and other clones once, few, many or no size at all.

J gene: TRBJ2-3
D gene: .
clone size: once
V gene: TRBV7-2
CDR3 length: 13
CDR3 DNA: TGTGCCAGCAGCCAATTCCAGAGGGCTACGCAGTATTTT
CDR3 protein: CASSQFQRATQYF

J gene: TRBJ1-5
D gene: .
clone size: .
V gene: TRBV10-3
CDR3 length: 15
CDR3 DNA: TGTGCCATCAGTGAGCCCCCCTATAGCAATCAGCCCCAGCATTTT
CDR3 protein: CAISEPPYSNQPQHF

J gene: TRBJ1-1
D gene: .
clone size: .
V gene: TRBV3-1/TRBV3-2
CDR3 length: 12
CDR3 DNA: TGTGCCAGCAGCCACGGACAAGCCGAAGCTTTCTTT
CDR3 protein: CASSHGQAEAFF

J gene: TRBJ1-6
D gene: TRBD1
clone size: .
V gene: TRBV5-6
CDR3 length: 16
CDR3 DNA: TGTGCCAGCAGCTTGGCCGGGACAGACTATAATTCACCCCTCCACTTT
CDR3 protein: CASSLAGTDYNSPLHF

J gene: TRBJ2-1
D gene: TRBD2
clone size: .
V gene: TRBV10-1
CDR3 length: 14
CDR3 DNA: TGCGCCAGCAGTGAGACTAGCGGACGGCATGAGCAGTTCTTC
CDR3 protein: CASSETSGRHEQFF

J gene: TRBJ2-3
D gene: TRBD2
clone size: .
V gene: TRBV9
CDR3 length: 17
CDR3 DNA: TGTGCCAGCAGCGTAATGGCGGGAGGTTCTTCGGGAGATACGCAGTATTTT
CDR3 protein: CASSVMAGGSSGDTQYF

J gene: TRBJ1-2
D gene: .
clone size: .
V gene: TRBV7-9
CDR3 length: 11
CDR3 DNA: TGTGCCAGCAGCTCAGGGAGGGGCTACACCTTC
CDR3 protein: CASSSGRGYTF

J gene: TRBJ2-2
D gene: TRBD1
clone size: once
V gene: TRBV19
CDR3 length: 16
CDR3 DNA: TGTGCCACCGGCCGACAGGGGGCGGCGAACACCGGGGAGCTGTTTTTT
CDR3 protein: CATGRQGAANTGELFF

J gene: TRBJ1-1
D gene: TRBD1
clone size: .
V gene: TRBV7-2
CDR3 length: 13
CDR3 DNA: TGTGCCAGCAGCTTAAGACAGGGGGATGAAGCTTTCTTT
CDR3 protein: CASSLRQGDEAFF

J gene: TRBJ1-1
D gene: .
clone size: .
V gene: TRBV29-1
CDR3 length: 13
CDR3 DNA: TGCAGCGTGAAACCGGGACAGAACACTGAAGCTTTCTTT
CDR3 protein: CSVKPGQNTEAFF

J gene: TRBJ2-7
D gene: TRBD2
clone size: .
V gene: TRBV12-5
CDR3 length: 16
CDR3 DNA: TGTGCTAGTGGTGCGACTAGCGGGAGGGTTAGCGGCGAGCAGTACTTC
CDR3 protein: CASGATSGRVSGEQYF

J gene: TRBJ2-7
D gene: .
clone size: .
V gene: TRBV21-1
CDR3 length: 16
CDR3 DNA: TGTGCCAGCAGCAAAGAAGACAGTAGTGGCCTCTACGAGCAGTACTTC
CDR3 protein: CASSKEDSSGLYEQYF

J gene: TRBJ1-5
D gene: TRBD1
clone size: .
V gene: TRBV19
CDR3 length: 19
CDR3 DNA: TGTGCCAGTAGTATTACGGACAGGGCGCCGCTTTGGGGCAATCAGCCCCAGCATTTT
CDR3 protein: CASSITDRAPLWGNQPQHF

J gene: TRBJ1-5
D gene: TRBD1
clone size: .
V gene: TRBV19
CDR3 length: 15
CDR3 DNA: TGTGCCAGTAGCCCCTGGGACAGGGAGGATCAGCCCCAGCATTTT
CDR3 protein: CASSPWDREDQPQHF

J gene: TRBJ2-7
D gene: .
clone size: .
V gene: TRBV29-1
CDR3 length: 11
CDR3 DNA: TGCAGCGTTGAAGGCGGGTACGAGCAGTACTTC
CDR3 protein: CSVEGGYEQYF

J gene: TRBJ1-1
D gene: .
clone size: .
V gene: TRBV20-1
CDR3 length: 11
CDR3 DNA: TGCAGGGCCGAAGGGGGCACTGAAGCTTTCTTT
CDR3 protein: CRAEGGTEAFF

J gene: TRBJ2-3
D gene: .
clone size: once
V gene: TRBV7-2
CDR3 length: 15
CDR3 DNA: TGTGCCAGCAGCTTCCAACGGGGAGGCCAAGATACGCAGTATTTT
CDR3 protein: CASSFQRGGQDTQYF

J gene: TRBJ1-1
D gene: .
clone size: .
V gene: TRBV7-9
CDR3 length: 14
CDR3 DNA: TGTGCCAGCAGCCCATCGACAGGAGGAACTGAAGCTTTCTTT
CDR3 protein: CASSPSTGGTEAFF

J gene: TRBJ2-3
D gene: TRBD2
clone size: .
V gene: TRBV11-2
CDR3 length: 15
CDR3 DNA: TGTGCCAGCAGCCGCGTAGCGGGAGCGGGAGATACGCAGTATTTT
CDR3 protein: CASSRVAGAGDTQYF

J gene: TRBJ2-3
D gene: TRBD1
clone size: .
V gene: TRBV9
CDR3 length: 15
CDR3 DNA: TGTGCCAGCAGCCCGACGACAGGGGGAACAGATACGCAGTATTTT
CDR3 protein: CASSPTTGGTDTQYF

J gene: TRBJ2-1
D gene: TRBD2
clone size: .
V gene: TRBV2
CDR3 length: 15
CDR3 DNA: TGTGCCAGCAGTGAACGACTAGCGGGAGGGAGTGAGCAGTTCTTC
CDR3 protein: CASSERLAGGSEQFF

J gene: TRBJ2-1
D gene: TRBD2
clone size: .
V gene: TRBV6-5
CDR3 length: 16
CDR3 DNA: TGTGCCAGCAGTTCCGGAAGACTAGCGGGAGGAGGTGAGCAGTTCTTC
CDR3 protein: CASSSGRLAGGGEQFF

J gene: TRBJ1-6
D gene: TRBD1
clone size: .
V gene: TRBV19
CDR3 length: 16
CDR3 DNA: TGTGCCAGTAGTCCCCACCGGGACAGGGATAATTCACCCCTCCACTTT
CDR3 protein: CASSPHRDRDNSPLHF

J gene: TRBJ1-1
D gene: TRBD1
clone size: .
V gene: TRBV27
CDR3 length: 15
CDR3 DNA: TGTGCCAGCAGTTTATCGGCAGGGGGTGACACTGAAGCTTTCTTT
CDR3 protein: CASSLSAGGDTEAFF

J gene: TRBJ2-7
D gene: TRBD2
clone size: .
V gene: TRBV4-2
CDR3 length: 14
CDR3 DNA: TGTGCCAGCAGCCAGAGTAGCGGGATCTACGAGCAGTACTTC
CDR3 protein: CASSQSSGIYEQYF

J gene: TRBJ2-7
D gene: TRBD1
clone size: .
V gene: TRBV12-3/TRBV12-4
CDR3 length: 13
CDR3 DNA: TGTGCCAGCAGGCAGACAGGGCCCTACGAGCAGTACTTC
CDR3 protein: CASRQTGPYEQYF